This T cell receptor beta chain was captured in a study of blood T cell repertoires in COVID-19. The wider study: Material from acute and convalescent COVID-19 was sourced from the United States, Italy and Spain. The cDNA or gDNA used as material had been derived from T cells, B-cell-depleted T cells, or PBMCs.

Donors in Cohort 3 who had recovered were those with two negative PCRs, healthcare professional clearance, or resolution of their symptoms. This CDR3 contains 14 residues. Trimming stripped 4 bases from V and 5 bases from J, with 15 bases between. Germline CDR1 is SGDLS and CDR2 is YYNGEE. As handled by the study authors: Quantification of nucleated cells was approximated via reference gene primer amplification. Here immunoSEQ multiplex PCR was the method, and the copy in TCRdb shows in-frame clones only, minus some. D and trimming come from the DNA, and the V and J calls and clone size come from that table. There are fewer than 350,000 clones in the sample; roughly 89% occur only once, and approximately 5.5% lies in the top ten.

The gene calls are TRBV9 and TRBJ2-5; TRBD2 might be the D (5 bases). The source is a man between 60 and 75 years old who had recovered from COVID-19. Sequenced sample: PBMCs or T cells enriched from blood (not recorded which). Here the CDR3 reads CASSPLVTGETQYF. For the CDR3, the DNA is TGTGCCAGCAGCCCTCTCGTAACGGGGGAGACCCAGTACTTC.